This paragraph reports one T cell receptor (beta chain). Its antigen is unidentified. Researchers collected about 9.7 milliliters of peripheral blood from every single donor. The germline gives CDR1 SGHTA, CDR2 FQGNSA. The CDR3 runs to 16 residues. The V segment lost 5 bases and the J segment 6 bases; nucleotides outside the gene matches: 6. The data belong to a study of blood T cells in healthy people across ages. Study-wide results and limits: Strong correlation linked observed beta diversity and percent naive T cells. PBMCs went unsorted, and a conclusive naive versus antigen-experienced comparison was therefore prevented. While age rose, TCR beta diversity per million T cells dropped in a roughly linear way.

Next came a second PCR, run for roughly 6 to 11 cycles, which used a sample-barcoded 5' primer along with a J-beta primer mix. In TCRdb, the 5' RACE reads were re-called with MiXCR into one record per CDR3 protein. The sample lists hundreds of thousands of distinct CDR3 sequences, 49% occurring once. The receptor was derived from an older woman in good health. The chain links TRBV7-2 to TRBJ2-1, with 14 bases matching TRBD2. Sequenced material: blood. CDR3 sequence reads: CTSSGYGTSGGNEQFF. Here the CDR3 DNA reads TGTACCAGCAGCGGATACGGGACTAGCGGGGGCAATGAGCAGTTCTTC.